This T cell receptor beta chain was sequenced during a study of CD8+ T cells in alopecia areata. Study conclusions and caveats: Scalp samples also yield sequences from resident alphabeta T cells of normal skin.

Extraction of RNA preceded its reverse transcription into cDNA, which served as the sequencing template. Profiling relied on immunoSEQ multiplex PCR, and the TCRdb table lists in-frame clones only, not all of them. The table includes 150,000 to 200,000 clones, approximately 67% detected once. Regarding this clone: Its antigen is unidentified.

The treatment: oral pan-JAK inhibitor, 5-10 mg twice daily. V gave up 6 bases and J gave up 4 bases; unmatched junction bases: 8. The CDR3 covers 14 residues. CDR1 SNHLY and CDR2 FYNNEI come from the germline V gene. The receptor comes from a human donor with alopecia areata. The rearrangement links TRBV2 to TRBJ1-2, with 7 positions matching TRBD1. The sequences come from CD4+ T cells sorted from blood, collected around week 49, from a patient treated with tofacitinib. CDR3 in amino acids: CASRGDRNLYGYTF. CDR3 nucleotide sequence: TGTGCCAGCAGGGGGGACAGAAACCTCTATGGCTACACCTTC.